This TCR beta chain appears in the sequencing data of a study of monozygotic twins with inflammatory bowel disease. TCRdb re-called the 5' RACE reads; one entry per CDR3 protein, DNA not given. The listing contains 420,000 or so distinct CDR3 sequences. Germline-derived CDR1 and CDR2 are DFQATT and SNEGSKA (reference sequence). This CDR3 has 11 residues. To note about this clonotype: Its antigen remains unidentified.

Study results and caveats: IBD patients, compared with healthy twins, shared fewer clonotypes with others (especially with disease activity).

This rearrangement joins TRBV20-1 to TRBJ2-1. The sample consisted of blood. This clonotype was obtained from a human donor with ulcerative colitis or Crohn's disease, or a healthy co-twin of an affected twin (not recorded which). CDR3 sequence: CSARGNNEQFF.